Sequencing of this TCR beta chain was carried out in a study of T cell responses to AZD1222 COVID-19 vaccine. Study-level points and caveats: Of the AZD1222 recipients, only five or six were seropositive at baseline. Donors skewed white British and female; clonal diversity was possibly underestimated.

Sequenced by immunoSEQ multiplex PCR; TCRdb stores in-frame clones only, minus some. The sample shows about 100,000 clones, over 75% of them seen only once. CDR3 length: 17 amino acids. The germline gives CDR1 LGHDT, CDR2 YNNKEL (reference sequence). Unmatched junction bases numbered 8, after V lost 4 bases and J lost 1 base. Notes on this clone: What it binds is unknown.

V is TRBV3-1 (or the pseudogene TRBV3-2) and J is TRBJ1-3; 9 bases fit TRBD1. This clonotype originated in an adult who received the AZD1222 COVID-19 vaccine. The input for sequencing was peripheral blood, taken 28 days after the second AZD1222 dose. As DNA, the CDR3 is TGTGCCAGCAGCCGATGGACAGGGGAAGAATCTGGAAACACCATATATTTT. It codes for CASSRWTGEESGNTIYF.